A single sample gave rise to the 9 T cell receptor beta chains below, sequenced in a study of blood T cell repertoires in COVID-19. TCRdb's table, derived via immunoSEQ multiplex PCR, lists solely in-frame clones and lacks some. The sample includes about 94,000 clones, about 83% seen only once; the top ten take roughly 6.7%. Sequencing was done on a sample of peripheral blood. These receptor sequences come from an older man with COVID-19, enrolled during active disease.

The CDR3 loop is CASSPGGGQPQHF. DNA of the CDR3: TGTGCCAGTAGCCCCGGGGGAGGACAGCCCCAGCATTTT. The chain couples TRBV19 to TRBJ1-5; D is perhaps TRBD1 (5 bases). In germline, CDR1 is LNHDA, CDR2 SQIVND (reference sequence). CDR3 length: 13 amino acids. The V end lost 6 bases, the J end lost 7 bases, and 13 bases lay between the germline ends.

The genes are TRBV7-3 and TRBJ2-3, with a tentative D call TRBD1 (6 bases). CDR3 length: 15 amino acids. The germline V gene has CDR1 SGHTA and CDR2 FQGTGA. Trimming shortened V by 0 bases and J by 3 bases, and 10 bases separated the two germline ends. In DNA form, the CDR3 reads TGTGCCAGCAGCTTAACGGGGGCTCAGACAGATACGCAGTATTTT. Translated, it gives CASSLTGAQTDTQYF.

There are a few counts of this clone. In DNA, the CDR3 is TGTGCCAGCAGTCGTTTAGGAGATCTATACTATGGCTACACCTTC. Its protein is CASSRLGDLYYGYTF. This sequence joins TRBV2 and TRBJ1-2; no clear D gene. The CDR3 is 15 residues long. Per the germline V gene, CDR1 is SNHLY and CDR2 is FYNNEI. Trimming took 5 bases from V and 3 from J, leaving 16 bases between them.

The chain couples TRBV4-2 to TRBJ1-1; maybe TRBD1 (6 bases). Per the germline V gene, CDR1 is LGHNA and CDR2 is YNFKEQ. The V end was cut by 4 bases, the J end by 2 bases, with 17 bases between. The CDR3 has 16 residues. This CDR3 is CASSRDQQGYNTEAFF. DNA for the CDR3: TGTGCCAGCAGCCGAGACCAACAGGGCTACAACACTGAAGCTTTCTTT.

The V and J genes are TRBV3-1 (or the pseudogene TRBV3-2) and TRBJ2-1; the D gene is possibly TRBD2 (5 bases). Trimming cost V 4 bases and J 0 bases, with 25 bases left between them. Germline V gene data show CDR1 as LGHDT and CDR2 as YNNKEL (reference sequence). The CDR3 sequence is 20 residues long. In DNA form, the CDR3 reads TGTGCCAGCAGCCCCCATACAACGACGTCCGAGGGTGACTCCTACAATGAGCAGTTCTTC. It codes for CASSPHTTTSEGDSYNEQFF.

V gene TRBV5-5 combines with J gene TRBJ1-1; no clear D. The germline V gene has CDR1 SGHKS and CDR2 YYEKEE (reference sequence). Trimming took off 0 bases at V and 0 bases at J, with 6 bases between the two ends. The CDR3 is made up of 14 amino acids. The CDR3 DNA reads as TGTGCCAGCAGCTTGGATCCGTTGAACACTGAAGCTTTCTTT. It is translated as CASSLDPLNTEAFF.

This chain uses TRBV4-1 with TRBJ1-2; D call uncertain. The CDR3 contains 15 residues. The germline V gene encodes CDR1 MGHRA and CDR2 YSYEKL. The V end was cut by 3 bases, the J end by 8 bases, with 19 bases between. CDR3 in DNA: TGCGCCAGCAGCCACACCTACTCTGGTAGCGGAGGCTACACCTTC. Encoded protein: CASSHTYSGSGGYTF.

The rearrangement links TRBV11-2 to TRBJ2-1, with 10 bases aligning to TRBD2. Germline loops: CDR1 SGHAT, CDR2 FQNNGV. V lost 7 bases, J lost 6 bases, and 15 bases stayed unmatched. The CDR3 is 17 residues long. This chain's CDR3 is CASTPTGTSVIFNEQFF. Written as DNA, the CDR3 is TGTGCCAGCACCCCGACCGGGACTAGCGTGATTTTCAATGAGCAGTTCTTC. Drawing the rest from reference TRBV11-2 and TRBJ2-1, the complete variable domain is EAGVAQSPRYKIIEKRQSVAFWCNPISGHATLYWYQQILGQGPKLLIQFQNNGVVDDSQLPKDRFSAERLKGVDSTLKIQPAKLEDSAVYLCASTPTGTSVIFNEQFFGPGTRLTVL.

CDR3 bases: TGTGCCAGCAGTCGCGACGGGAGCTCCTACGAGCAGTACTTC. Translated, it gives CASSRDGSSYEQYF. The genes are TRBV6-5 and TRBJ2-7; tentatively, D is TRBD2 (6 bases). The CDR3 covers 14 residues. Trimming left V 5 bases short and J 0 bases short, with 11 bases between. The germline V gene encodes CDR1 MNHEY and CDR2 SVGAGI.